These T cell receptor beta chains were read from a single sample in a study of shared clonotypes between healthy human individuals. Sequencing used immunoSEQ multiplex PCR; TCRdb keeps in-frame clones, though not all of them. This sample yields over a million clones, of which about 98.5% are seen a single time; about 0.35% belongs to the top ten. Sequencing input: naive CD4+ T cells sorted from blood. The source is a man aged 25 to 45 in good health. Each CDR3 is given without its conserved first and last residue.

v_gene	j_gene	CDR3aa
TRBV19	TRBJ1-1	ASSILGPGEAF
TRBV11-2	TRBJ2-5	ASRLQRAAGQTQY
TRBV5-4	TRBJ1-4	ASSSGRNTTNEKLF
TRBV6-6	TRBJ2-5	ASKRDRTVPETQY
TRBV18	TRBJ2-7	ASSPPSPAGVGEQY
TRBV5-8	TRBJ2-7	ASRLHGQTYEQY
TRBV5-1	TRBJ2-3	ASSFGGATDTQY
TRBV6-5	TRBJ2-7	ASGQGYEQY
TRBV4-3	TRBJ2-3	ASSQDPVSTDTQY
TRBV7-8	TRBJ2-5	ASSSVTSGRKETQY
TRBV5-1	TRBJ2-7	ASSLEWDRQPYEQY
TRBV4-1	TRBJ1-4	ASSQSFTDGEKLF
TRBV28	TRBJ2-7	ASSPAGWANEQY
TRBV7-9	TRBJ2-7	ASSLGGERYEQY
TRBV30	TRBJ2-4	AWSRGGTKNIQY
TRBV11-2	TRBJ2-7	ASSLGLRLEQY
TRBV28	TRBJ1-2	ASSFVDRVYGYT
TRBV5-4	TRBJ1-4	ASSENRGGEKLF
TRBV9	TRBJ2-3	ASSVVGGGTDTQY
TRBV4-3	TRBJ2-1	ASSHPLKRGTSYNEQF
TRBV7-8	TRBJ2-2	ASRSLGGTDYTGELF
TRBV6-6	TRBJ2-7	ASSYRDRGYEQY
TRBV9	TRBJ2-2	ASSVDSGRAPPNTGELF
TRBV6-5	TRBJ1-5	ASSYSGQGNQPQH
TRBV9	TRBJ1-2	ASTGRDYGYT
TRBV27	TRBJ2-1	ASSRLLAGGLEQF
TRBV27	TRBJ2-6	ASSSRRFSGANVLT
TRBV29-1	TRBJ1-4	SVGTGVGTNEKLF
TRBV9	TRBJ2-3	ASSVAAGRATDTQY
TRBV2	TRBJ1-3	ASTTEAGGDTIY
TRBV7-2	TRBJ1-2	ASSLYQVQGGYGYT
TRBV7-8	TRBJ2-7	ASSLATGGSYEQY
TRBV6-6	TRBJ2-1	ASSYSLTTDPRKF
TRBV12-5	TRBJ2-1	ASGLILAGGPNEQF
TRBV19	TRBJ1-1	ASRGAGMNTEAF
TRBV2	TRBJ2-7	ASRDREGYEQY
TRBV29-1	TRBJ2-1	SVTGKTSYNEQF
TRBV19	TRBJ2-7	ASTLGTSGTYEQY
TRBV29-1	TRBJ1-1	SVEEDLNTEAF
TRBV13	TRBJ2-3	ASSLGEGTDTQY